The 20 T cell receptor beta chains given below trace back to one sample, sequenced in a study of T cell changes during pregnancy in multiple sclerosis. Repertoires were generated with immunoSEQ multiplex PCR, while TCRdb's copy carries only in-frame clones and drops some. In the table there are tens of thousands of clones, 75% to 95% of which are singletons. The starting material was CD4+ T cells from peripheral blood mononuclear cells, obtained in the second trimester of pregnancy. These receptor sequences come from a female donor in good health, enrolled as a control in a pregnancy study.

The gene calls are TRBV9 and TRBJ2-2; D uncertain. The ends were cut back, 5 bases at V and 6 bases at J, with 8 bases in the middle. CDR3 length: 12 amino acids. Germline assignment: CDR1 SGDLS and CDR2 YYNGEE. CDR3 in amino acids: CASRSTSGELFF. Here the CDR3 DNA reads TGTGCCAGCAGGTCGACATCCGGGGAGCTGTTTTTT.

The chain links TRBV6-6 to TRBJ1-4; tentatively, D is TRBD1 (5 bases). Germline V gives CDR1 MNHNY, CDR2 SVGAGI (reference sequence). The CDR3 runs 12 residues. The ends were cut back, 5 bases at V and 5 bases at J, with 6 bases in the middle. The CDR3 is CASSRGNEKLFF. CDR3 coding DNA: TGTGCCAGCAGTCGGGGGAATGAAAAACTGTTTTTT.

This chain joins TRBV11-2 and TRBJ2-1; TRBD2 agrees at 15 bases. The V and J ends lost 5 bases and 13 bases, in that order; junction bases with no gene match: 3. Per germline, CDR1 SGHAT and CDR2 FQNNGV. CDR3 length: 13 amino acids. CDR3 amino acids: CASSRTSGGEQFF. The CDR3 DNA reads as TGTGCCAGCAGCCGGACTAGCGGGGGGGAACAGTTCTTC.

V is TRBV28 and J is TRBJ2-5; 11 bases are shared with TRBD2. The germline CDR1 and CDR2 sequences are MDHEN and SYDVKM. The CDR3 is made up of 16 amino acids. V was clipped by 2 bases and J by 5 bases; unmatched bases: 7. This chain's CDR3 is CASSLSSGREGETQYF. The DNA of the CDR3 is TGTGCCAGCAGTTTAAGTAGCGGGAGGGAAGGGGAGACCCAGTACTTC.

The chain is built from TRBV19 and TRBJ2-3; D not resolved. V shed 3 bases and J shed 4 bases, with 8 bases lying between them. The CDR3 is made up of 13 amino acids. CDR1 and CDR2 from the germline V gene are LNHDA and SQIVND (reference sequence). The CDR3 region is CASSMAVADTQYF. The CDR3 bases are TGTGCCAGTAGTATGGCAGTGGCAGATACGCAGTATTTT.

The chain carries TRBV7-9 and TRBJ1-4, with D perhaps matching TRBD1 (5 bases). This CDR3 is 14 amino acids long. The germline V gene encodes CDR1 SEHNR and CDR2 FQNEAQ (reference sequence). V was cut by 5 bases and J by 11 bases, with 18 bases left in between. CDR3 coding DNA: TGTGCCAGCAGCAAAGGGGTAACCGACGGGAAACTGTTTTTT. This gives the protein CASSKGVTDGKLFF.

This chain links TRBV19 with TRBJ1-1; D might be TRBD1 (5 bases). Trimming left V 3 bases short and J 0 bases short, with 8 bases between. The CDR3 contains 14 residues. Germline assignment: CDR1 LNHDA and CDR2 SQIVND (reference sequence). Here the CDR3 reads CASSIGHLNTEAFF. The CDR3 DNA is TGTGCCAGTAGTATCGGACACCTGAACACTGAAGCTTTCTTT.

The gene calls are TRBV6-6 and TRBJ2-6; possible D gene TRBD1, 6 bases. The CDR3 is 15 amino acids. Germline V gene data show CDR1 as MNHNY and CDR2 as SVGAGI (reference sequence). V gave up 6 bases and J gave up 2 bases, with 11 bases separating them. CDR3 nucleotides: TGTGCCAGCAGCCCCAGGGGAACTGGGGCCAACGTCCTGACTTTC. Protein: CASSPRGTGANVLTF.

The V call is TRBV5-1, the J call TRBJ1-2, with D tentatively TRBD1 (6 bases). The CDR3 sequence is 14 residues long. From germline, CDR1 is SGHRS and CDR2 YFSETQ. The V and J ends lost 0 bases and 4 bases respectively, with 10 bases between them. CDR3 coding DNA: TGCGCCAGCAGCTTGGGACAGGAGATCTATGGCTACACCTTC. Its translation: CASSLGQEIYGYTF.

The rearrangement uses TRBV6-1 and TRBJ2-1, with D uncertain. CDR1 is MNHNS and CDR2 is SASEGT in the germline V gene. This CDR3 is built from 13 residues. V lost 8 bases to trimming and J lost 6 bases, with 14 bases between them. The CDR3 loop reads CASGRAYPNEQFF. In nucleotides, the CDR3 is TGTGCCAGCGGGCGAGCTTACCCCAATGAGCAGTTCTTC.

The chain has TRBV21-1 and TRBJ1-1. TRBV21-1 is a recognized pseudogene. The CDR3 covers 17 residues. CDR3 DNA sequence: TGTGCCAGCAGCAAAGGCGGGCAGGAAAGCGTGAACACTGAAGCTTTCTTT. Amino acid sequence: CASSKGGQESVNTEAFF.

This clone was detected a few times. The chain links TRBV7-2 to TRBJ2-5; D unclear. V lost 3 bases and J lost 3, with 2 bases in between. Germline CDR1 SGHTA, CDR2 FQGNSA. The CDR3 consists of 11 residues. CDR3 in DNA: TGTGCCAGCAGCTTTAAAGAGACCCAGTACTTC. Encoded protein: CASSFKETQYF. Based on the CDR3 plus reference TRBV7-2 and TRBJ2-5, the full variable domain is GAGVSQSPSNKVTEKGKDVELRCDPISGHTALYWYRQSLGQGLEFLIYFQGNSAPDKSGLPSDRFSAERTGGSVSTLTIQRTQQEDSAVYLCASSFKETQYFGPGTRLLVL.

This clone was observed a handful of times. Other DNA sequences from this sample encode an identical CDR3 as well. This chain joins TRBV5-8 and TRBJ2-1; TRBD2 agrees at 8 bases. This CDR3 is 15 amino acids long. Germline V gene lookup returns CDR1 SGHTS and CDR2 YDEGEE. Unmatched junction bases numbered 1, after V lost 2 bases and J lost 0 bases. CDR3 amino acids: CASSLAGASYNEQFF. The CDR3 nucleotides are TGTGCCAGCAGCTTAGCGGGAGCCTCCTACAATGAGCAGTTCTTC.

The rearrangement joins TRBV7-9 to TRBJ2-2; 11 nucleotides match TRBD2. Germline CDR1 is SEHNR and CDR2 is FQNEAQ (reference sequence). Trimming cost V 5 bases and J 5 bases; bases outside gene matches: 7. The CDR3 length is 16 residues. Here the CDR3 reads CASSTRLAGITGELFF. The CDR3 region has the DNA TGTGCCAGCAGCACTAGACTAGCGGGAATAACCGGGGAGCTGTTTTTT.

The DNA for the CDR3 is TGTGCCTGGAGTGTAAGGTCAGGAAGTCAGCCCCAGCATTTT. It translates to CAWSVRSGSQPQHF. The J gene is TRBJ1-5, the V gene TRBV30; D not certain. The V end lost 0 bases, the J end lost 6 bases, and 12 bases lay between the germline ends. CDR1 and CDR2 from the germline V gene are GTSNPN and SVGIG (reference sequence). The CDR3 runs 14 residues. Combining the CDR3 with reference TRBV30 and TRBJ1-5 gives the whole variable domain SQTIHQWPATLVQPVGSPLSLECTVEGTSNPNLYWYRQAAGRGLQLLFYSVGIGQISSEVPQNLSASRPQDRQFILSSKKLLLSDSGFYLCAWSVRSGSQPQHFGDGTRLSIL.

The V gene is TRBV7-2, the J gene TRBJ2-7; D gene unclear. Trimming removed 6 bases from V and 6 bases from J, with 12 bases in between. This CDR3 is built from 12 residues. CDR1 is SGHTA, CDR2 FQGNSA, per germline. The CDR3 loop reads CASSLAAREQYF. As DNA, the CDR3 is TGTGCCAGCAGTCTCGCGGCCCGCGAGCAGTACTTC.

In DNA, the CDR3 is TGCGCCAGCAGTACAGGGGGCGGCCCTCGATTAGAGACCCAGTACTTC. It encodes CASSTGGGPRLETQYF. This sequence joins TRBV5-1 and TRBJ2-5; the match to TRBD1 covers 9 bases. The CDR3 covers 16 residues. Germline V gene lookup returns CDR1 SGHRS and CDR2 YFSETQ. The V segment lost 5 bases and the J segment 4 bases; nucleotides outside the gene matches: 12.

This chain connects TRBV4-2 to TRBJ2-1, with TRBD2 as a possible D gene (5 bases). The V end lost 0 bases, the J end lost 3 bases, and 15 bases lay between the germline ends. CDR3 length: 17 amino acids. CDR1 is LGHNA, CDR2 YNFKEQ, per germline. The CDR3 loop is CASSQDSPDSDYNEQFF. CDR3 nucleotide sequence: TGTGCCAGCAGCCAAGATAGTCCGGACTCTGACTACAATGAGCAGTTCTTC.

The chain combines TRBV6-1 with TRBJ1-2; 7 bases align to TRBD1. The CDR3 loop spans 16 amino acids. V shed 4 bases and J 0 bases; nucleotides not matched to a gene: 8. CDR1 is MNHNS and CDR2 is SASEGT in the germline V gene. The DNA of the CDR3 is TGTGCCAGCAGTGCCGACAGGGCGCGCCCTAACTATGGCTACACCTTC. This encodes CASSADRARPNYGYTF.

V and J are TRBV11-3 and TRBJ2-5; D remains unclear. V lost 2 bases, J lost 5 bases, and 9 bases lay in between. The CDR3 is 13 residues long. Germline V gives CDR1 SGHNT, CDR2 YENEEA. The DNA of the CDR3 is TGTGCCAGCAGCTTAAATAGCTGGGAGACCCAGTACTTC. Translated, it gives CASSLNSWETQYF.